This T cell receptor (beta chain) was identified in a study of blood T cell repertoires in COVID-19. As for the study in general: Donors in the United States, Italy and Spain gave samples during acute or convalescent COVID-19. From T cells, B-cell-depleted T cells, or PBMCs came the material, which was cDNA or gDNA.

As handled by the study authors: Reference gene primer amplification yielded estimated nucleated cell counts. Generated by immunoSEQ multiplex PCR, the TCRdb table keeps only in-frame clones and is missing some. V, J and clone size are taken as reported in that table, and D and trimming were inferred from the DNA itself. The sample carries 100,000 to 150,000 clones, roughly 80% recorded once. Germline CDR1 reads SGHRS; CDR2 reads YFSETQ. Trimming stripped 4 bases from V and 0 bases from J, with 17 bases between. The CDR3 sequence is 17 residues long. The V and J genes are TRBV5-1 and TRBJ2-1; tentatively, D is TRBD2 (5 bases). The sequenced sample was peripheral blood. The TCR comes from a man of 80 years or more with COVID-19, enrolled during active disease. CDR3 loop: CASSHGLGMDSYNEQFF. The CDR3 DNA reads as TGCGCCAGCAGCCACGGACTTGGTATGGACTCCTACAATGAGCAGTTCTTC.